This T cell receptor beta chain originates from a study of cytotoxic CD8 clonotypes in ibrutinib-treated CLL. The protocol was immunoSEQ multiplex PCR, while the TCRdb copy is restricted to in-frame clones and leaves out a portion. The repertoire has about 160,000 clones, approximately 80% of them found once; the top ten carry 4.6%. Germline loops: CDR1 MNHNY, CDR2 SVGAGI (reference sequence). The CDR3 runs to 14 residues. Trimming removed 7 bases at V and 4 bases at J, with 14 bases between. The receptor was isolated from a human donor with chronic lymphocytic leukemia. The starting material was PBMCs, obtained after 24 months of ibrutinib treatment. The chain combines TRBV6-6 with TRBJ1-5; D is uncertain. The CDR3 DNA is TGTGCCAGCATGGCCGGGGTTCAGAATCAGCCCCAGCATTTT. Amino acids: CASMAGVQNQPQHF.